Below, 25 T cell receptor beta chains from the same sample are listed, as sequenced in a study of blood T cell repertoires in COVID-19. Assay used: immunoSEQ multiplex PCR; TCRdb lists only in-frame clones, some missing. Of 200,000 or so clones listed, around nine tenths are singletons. Sequencing was carried out using PBMCs or T cells enriched from blood (not recorded which). All receptors derive from a woman in her twenties or thirties who had been exposed to COVID-19.

This rearrangement joins TRBV5-6 to TRBJ2-2, with 9 bases aligning to TRBD2. CDR3 length equals 16 residues. The trim removed 2 bases at V and 4 bases at J, leaving 6 bases unmatched. Germline CDR1 and CDR2: SGHDT and YYEEEE. CDR3 DNA: TGTGCCAGCAGCTTTATAGCGGGAGCTGGCACCGGGGAGCTGTTTTTT. It translates to CASSFIAGAGTGELFF. Variable domain in full (rest from reference TRBV5-6 and TRBJ2-2): DAGVTQSPTHLIKTRGQQVTLRCSPKSGHDTVSWYQQALGQGPQFIFQYYEEEERQRGNFPDRFSGHQFPNYSSELNVNALLLGDSALYLCASSFIAGAGTGELFFGEGSRLTVL.

The chain recombines TRBV27 with TRBJ1-5; D gene ambiguous. The CDR3 is 14 residues long. V was clipped by 5 bases and J by 9 bases, with 17 bases between them. Per the germline V gene, CDR1 is MNHEY and CDR2 is SMNVEV (reference sequence). The CDR3 protein is CASSIQGGRTPQHF. The CDR3, as DNA: TGTGCCAGCAGTATTCAAGGAGGGAGGACGCCCCAGCATTTT.

This chain uses TRBV25-1 with TRBJ1-1; perhaps TRBD1 as D (6 bases). V gave up 2 bases and J gave up 1 base, with 8 bases separating them. The CDR3 runs to 14 residues. The germline gives CDR1 MGHDK, CDR2 SYGVNS. The CDR3 protein is CASSEPGQNTEAFF. Here the CDR3 DNA reads TGTGCCAGCAGTGAACCGGGACAGAACACTGAAGCTTTCTTT.

The V call is TRBV7-9, the J call TRBJ1-2; no clear D gene. Trimming stripped 2 bases from V and 0 bases from J, with 10 bases between. The germline V gene encodes CDR1 SEHNR and CDR2 FQNEAQ (reference sequence). This CDR3 is built from 15 residues. As DNA, the CDR3 is TGTGCCAGCAGCTTAAAAAGGGAGTCTAACTATGGCTACACCTTC. Translating it yields CASSLKRESNYGYTF.

V and J are TRBV28 and TRBJ2-5; 7 nucleotides match TRBD2. V trimming: 5 bases; J trimming: 5 bases; junction bases outside the gene matches: 14. From germline, CDR1 is MDHEN and CDR2 SYDVKM. This CDR3 spans 16 amino acids. The CDR3 reads CASSSWQRERGETQYF. The DNA of the CDR3 is TGTGCCAGCAGTAGCTGGCAGCGGGAACGGGGCGAGACCCAGTACTTC.

The chain combines TRBV29-1 with TRBJ2-1; D is unclear. The CDR3 runs to 11 residues. Trimming pared 2 bases from V and 9 bases from J, leaving 8 bases between. Germline CDR1 SQVTM, CDR2 ANQGSEA. CDR3 sequence (DNA): TGCAGCGTTGAACGAGTTGCTGAGCAGTTCTTC. This translates into CSVERVAEQFF.

This clone occurred once. J is TRBJ1-6 and V is TRBV2; 7 nucleotides line up with TRBD1. Germline V lookup: CDR1 SNHLY, CDR2 FYNNEI. This CDR3 spans 16 amino acids. The V gene end was trimmed by 4 bases and the J gene end by 5 bases; junction bases not matched to a gene: 8. CDR3 coding DNA: TGTGCCAGCAGTGGAGCGCAGGGGGTTAATAATTCACCCCTCCACTTT. Translated, it gives CASSGAQGVNNSPLHF. The whole variable domain, filled in from reference TRBV2 and TRBJ1-6, reads EPEVTQTPSHQVTQMGQEVILRCVPISNHLYFYWYRQILGQKVEFLVSFYNNEISEKSEIFDDQFSVERPDGSNFTLKIRSTKLEDSAMYFCASSGAQGVNNSPLHFGNGTRLTVT.

The V and J genes are TRBV13 and TRBJ1-1, with D tentatively TRBD1 (6 bases). Germline CDR1 is PRHDT and CDR2 is FYEKMQ (reference sequence). The CDR3 has 18 amino acids. V was pared by 3 bases and J by 0 bases, with 20 bases between. In DNA form, the CDR3 reads TGTGCCAGCAGCTTTAAGGGGGTAGGGGGTCGAATGAACACTGAAGCTTTCTTT. Translating gives CASSFKGVGGRMNTEAFF.

The V gene is TRBV19, the J gene TRBJ1-2, with D possibly TRBD1 on 5 matching bases. The germline gives CDR1 LNHDA, CDR2 SQIVND (reference sequence). V lost 3 bases and J 2 bases, leaving 10 bases between the germline ends. The CDR3 totals 14 residues. The CDR3 spells CASSISNRNYGYTF. CDR3 coding DNA: TGTGCCAGTAGTATCTCGAACAGGAACTATGGCTACACCTTC. The variable domain in full, with the rest retrieved from reference TRBV19 and TRBJ1-2, is DGGITQSPKYLFRKEGQNVTLSCEQNLNHDAMYWYRQDPGQGLRLIYYSQIVNDFQKGDIAEGYSVSREKKESFPLTVTSAQKNPTAFYLCASSISNRNYGYTFGSGTRLTVV.

The CDR3 region is CAINRGPGELFF. CDR3 nucleotides: TGTGCCATCAACAGGGGGCCGGGGGAGCTGTTTTTT. This chain uses TRBV2 with TRBJ2-2; 9 bases align to TRBD1. The trim removed 10 bases at V and 8 bases at J, leaving 5 bases unmatched. Germline-derived CDR1 and CDR2 are SNHLY and FYNNEI. The CDR3 has 12 residues.

The V gene is TRBV19, the J gene TRBJ1-5; 7 nucleotides match TRBD1. The CDR3 has 15 amino acids. V was clipped by 7 bases and J by 0 bases; unmatched bases: 6. Germline CDR1 is LNHDA and CDR2 is SQIVND (reference sequence). CDR3 residues: CASIFGQDSNQPQHF. As DNA, the CDR3 is TGTGCCAGTATCTTCGGACAGGATAGCAATCAGCCCCAGCATTTT.

The chain links TRBV6-5 to TRBJ1-1; D is possibly TRBD1 (5 bases). Trimming shortened V by 5 bases and J by 0 bases, and 13 bases separated the two germline ends. There are 15 residues in the CDR3. CDR1 and CDR2 from the germline V gene are MNHEY and SVGAGI. In DNA form, the CDR3 reads TGTGCCAGCAGTACAAGGGGTGGAGTGAACACTGAAGCTTTCTTT. Its translation: CASSTRGGVNTEAFF.

The chain combines TRBV18 with TRBJ1-5; TRBD1 matches 7 bases. After removal of 4 bases from V and 2 bases from J, the junction contained 5 bases not matched to a gene. The CDR3 has 15 amino acids. CDR1 KGHSH and CDR2 LQKENI come from the germline V gene. The DNA for the CDR3 is TGTGCCAGCTCACTCAAAACAGGGGGCAATCAGCCCCAGCATTTT. Encoded protein: CASSLKTGGNQPQHF.

The J gene is TRBJ1-3, the V gene TRBV10-1, with D maybe TRBD1 (5 bases). The CDR3 is 16 amino acids. Germline V gives CDR1 WNHNN, CDR2 SYGVQD (reference sequence). Trimming took 5 bases from V and 0 from J, leaving 14 bases between them. The CDR3 bases are TGCGCCAGCAGTTCCCGTTCGGGGGTCTCTGGAAACACCATATATTTT. It encodes CASSSRSGVSGNTIYF.

The CDR3 loop reads CSVFVGAHYEQYF. CDR3 nucleotide sequence: TGCAGCGTTTTCGTAGGGGCACACTACGAGCAGTACTTC. The chain links TRBV29-1 to TRBJ2-7; possibly TRBD1 for D (5 bases). The V gene's germline CDR1 is SQVTM and CDR2 ANQGSEA. Trimming cost V 5 bases and J 3 bases, with 14 bases left between them. The CDR3 sequence is 13 residues long.

This clone was picked up a small number of times. The chain has TRBV2 and TRBJ2-1, with D hard to call. Germline values: CDR1 SNHLY, CDR2 FYNNEI. The CDR3 sequence is 16 residues long. The V end was cut by 2 bases, the J end by 0 bases, with 11 bases between. CDR3 nucleotide sequence: TGTGCCAGCAGTGAAAGCTCACTACACTCCTACAATGAGCAGTTCTTC. Translating gives CASSESSLHSYNEQFF.

The chain employs TRBV19 and TRBJ1-2; D may be TRBD1 (5 bases). The CDR3 is made up of 13 amino acids. Germline CDR1 reads LNHDA; CDR2 reads SQIVND (reference sequence). V lost 0 bases and J 6 bases, leaving 8 bases between the germline ends. CDR3 nucleotides: TGTGCCAGTAGTATAGAGCGACAGAATGGCTACACCTTC. Its translation is CASSIERQNGYTF.

The rearrangement joins TRBV7-9 to TRBJ1-6; D is possibly TRBD1 (6 bases). V lost 4 bases and J 11 bases, leaving 12 bases between the germline ends. CDR1 is SEHNR and CDR2 is FQNEAQ in the germline V gene (reference sequence). CDR3 length: 13 residues. The CDR3 DNA is TGTGCCAGCAGCTCCCGAGAGGGGGCACCCCTCCACTTT. Protein sequence: CASSSREGAPLHF.

The chain carries TRBV20-1 and TRBJ2-1; D is undetermined. Germline CDR1 and CDR2: DFQATT and SNEGSKA (reference sequence). V lost 6 bases and J 11 bases, leaving 11 bases between the germline ends. The CDR3 is 10 amino acids. CDR3 nucleotides: TGCAGTGCGAATAGCTGGAAGCAGTTCTTC. Protein: CSANSWKQFF.

The gene calls are TRBV4-2 and TRBJ2-7, with 8 nucleotides matching TRBD1. Germline V CDR1 and CDR2: LGHNA, YNFKEQ. The CDR3 runs to 16 residues. V was pared by 2 bases and J by 4 bases, with 10 bases of the junction left unmatched. The CDR3: CASSQPSGTGVYEQYF. Here the CDR3 DNA reads TGTGCCAGCAGCCAACCTTCCGGGACAGGTGTATACGAGCAGTACTTC.

A word on this clone: At the DNA level, this CDR3 is encoded by other sequences in the same sample as well. This chain connects TRBV11-2 to TRBJ2-7; D gene uncertain. The CDR3 covers 15 residues. CDR1 SGHAT and CDR2 FQNNGV come from the germline V gene. V was shortened by 0 bases and J by 3 bases, with 12 bases between the two germline ends. The DNA of the CDR3 is TGTGCCAGCAGCTTAGAAGGTCAGGCGCTCTACGAGCAGTACTTC. Its protein product is CASSLEGQALYEQYF. The whole variable domain, remainder taken from reference TRBV11-2 and TRBJ2-7, is EAGVAQSPRYKIIEKRQSVAFWCNPISGHATLYWYQQILGQGPKLLIQFQNNGVVDDSQLPKDRFSAERLKGVDSTLKIQPAKLEDSAVYLCASSLEGQALYEQYFGPGTRLTVT.

V and J are TRBV19 and TRBJ1-2, with 11 nucleotides matching TRBD1. This CDR3 is 15 amino acids long. Germline CDR1 and CDR2: LNHDA and SQIVND (reference sequence). J gave up 3 bases and V 6 bases, and 6 bases lay outside the gene matches. CDR3 loop: CASRPGQGADYGYTF. The DNA of the CDR3 is TGTGCCAGTAGGCCTGGACAGGGGGCGGACTATGGCTACACCTTC.

The chain links TRBV7-9 to TRBJ1-4, with D perhaps TRBD1 (5 bases). From germline, CDR1 is SEHNR and CDR2 FQNEAQ (reference sequence). The CDR3 contains 15 residues. V gave up 1 base and J gave up 4 bases, with 10 bases separating them. In nucleotides, the CDR3 is TGTGCCAGCAGCTTAGTTGGGGGGTTTAATGAAAAACTGTTTTTT. Amino acids: CASSLVGGFNEKLFF.

This chain connects TRBV27 to TRBJ2-1; 10 bases line up with TRBD2. The CDR3 is made up of 14 amino acids. The germline V gene encodes CDR1 MNHEY and CDR2 SMNVEV (reference sequence). With V trimmed by 7 bases and J by 8 bases, 8 bases remained unmatched. The CDR3 sequence is CASKRSGRAHEQFF. CDR3 DNA: TGTGCCAGCAAACGGAGCGGGAGGGCTCATGAGCAGTTCTTC.

The V gene is TRBV5-4, the J gene TRBJ2-5, with 8 positions matching TRBD1. The CDR3 runs 14 residues. Germline V gene lookup returns CDR1 SGHNT and CDR2 YYREEE (reference sequence). The junction had 6 bases not matched to a gene; V was cut back by 3 bases and J by 5 bases. The CDR3 here is CASSSDRGRETQYF. The CDR3 DNA is TGTGCCAGCAGCTCCGACAGGGGTCGGGAGACCCAGTACTTC.